This T cell receptor beta chain was sequenced during a study of blood T cells in healthy people across ages. Study-wide points: Long-lived donors had more naive CD4+ cells and higher diversity than aged donors. Older individuals had lower TCR beta diversity per million T cells (the decline was roughly linear).

Drawing of peripheral blood yielded roughly 10 milliliters from each donor. As regards this clonotype: Its antigen remains unidentified.

A second 7 to 11 cycle PCR used barcoded and J-beta primers. Every sample gave at least 2.5 million paired-end reads containing CDR3. MiXCR, run by TCRdb on the 5' RACE reads, gives a single entry per CDR3 protein. The data show 850,000 to 1,000,000 distinct CDR3 sequences, with roughly 48% seen just once and 10% to 15% held by the top ten. The CDR3 length is 12 residues. V was pared by 7 bases and J by 5 bases, with 7 bases of the junction left unmatched. Germline V lookup: CDR1 SQVTM, CDR2 ANQGSEA. The TCR sequence derives from a man aged 30 to 39 in good health. The specimen was blood. V usage is TRBV29-1 and J usage is TRBJ1-1, with TRBD1 identical over 7 bases. CDR3 region: CSARDSGTEAFF. Written as DNA, the CDR3 is TGCAGCGCCCGGGACAGCGGGACTGAAGCTTTCTTT.